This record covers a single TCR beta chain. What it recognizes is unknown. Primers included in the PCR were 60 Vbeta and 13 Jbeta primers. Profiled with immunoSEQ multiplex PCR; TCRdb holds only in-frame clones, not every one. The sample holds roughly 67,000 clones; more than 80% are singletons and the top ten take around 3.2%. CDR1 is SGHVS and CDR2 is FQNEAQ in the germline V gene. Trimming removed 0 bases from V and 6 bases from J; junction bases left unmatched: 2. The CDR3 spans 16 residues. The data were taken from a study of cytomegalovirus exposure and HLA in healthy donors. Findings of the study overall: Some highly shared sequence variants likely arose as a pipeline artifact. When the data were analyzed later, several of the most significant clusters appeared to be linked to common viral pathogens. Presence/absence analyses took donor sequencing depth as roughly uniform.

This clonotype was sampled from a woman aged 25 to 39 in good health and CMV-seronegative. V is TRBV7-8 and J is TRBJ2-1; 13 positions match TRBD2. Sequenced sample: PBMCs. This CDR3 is CASSLARLAGGNEQFF. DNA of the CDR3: TGTGCCAGCAGCTTAGCCCGACTAGCGGGGGGCAATGAGCAGTTCTTC.